The 5 T cell receptor beta chains below were found in one sample sequenced in a study of neoadjuvant anti-PD-1 for oral cavity cancer. Indicated time point: after neoadjuvant nivolumab, at surgical resection. TCRdb's table, derived via immunoSEQ multiplex PCR, lists solely in-frame clones and lacks some. The table includes approximately 68,000 clones, less than 90% detected once. The sequences come from PBMCs, collected after nivolumab (anti-PD-1) treatment. Source of these receptors: a person between 40 and 79 years old with oral cavity squamous cell carcinoma.

In this sample, this clone turned up once. V gene TRBV19 combines with J gene TRBJ2-7; D uncertain. Between the trimmed V and J ends, which lost 0 bases and 4 bases, there was a span of 13 bases. The CDR3 runs 15 residues. Germline V lookup: CDR1 LNHDA, CDR2 SQIVND (reference sequence). The CDR3 here is CASSIDGVATYEQYF. The CDR3 DNA follows: TGTGCCAGTAGTATAGATGGCGTGGCAACTTACGAGCAGTACTTC.

V usage is TRBV2 and J usage is TRBJ2-3; D not resolved. CDR1 SNHLY and CDR2 FYNNEI come from the germline V gene. This CDR3 spans 14 amino acids. With 6 bases removed from V and 4 bases from J, the gap between germline ends came to 14 bases. CDR3 sequence reads: CASRGFWLSDTQYF. The CDR3 DNA reads as TGTGCCAGCAGAGGTTTTTGGCTGTCAGATACGCAGTATTTT.

The DNA for the CDR3 is TGTGCCAGCAGCCCGTCCGAGAGGGTCGTAGGCGCTTTCTTT. It codes for CASSPSERVVGAFF. The chain couples TRBV7-6 to TRBJ1-1; no reliable D call. Per germline, CDR1 SGHVS and CDR2 FNYEAQ. Trimming took off 5 bases at V and 11 bases at J, with 21 bases between the two ends. The CDR3 consists of 14 residues. Together with reference TRBV7-6 and TRBJ1-1, the CDR3 gives the full variable domain: GAGVSQSPRYKVTKRGQDVALRCDPISGHVSLYWYRQALGQGPEFLTYFNYEAQQDKSGLPNDRFSAERPEGSISTLTIQRTEQRDSAMYRCASSPSERVVGAFFGQGTRLTVV.

The chain has TRBV6-1 and TRBJ2-7; D is undetermined. From germline, CDR1 is MNHNS and CDR2 SASEGT. Trimming took off 4 bases at V and 11 bases at J, with 21 bases between the two ends. This CDR3 is built from 14 residues. The CDR3: CASSGFEAPLGKYF. The CDR3 bases are TGTGCCAGCAGTGGATTCGAGGCCCCTCTAGGGAAGTACTTC.

The chain couples TRBV5-6 to TRBJ2-4; TRBD1 matches 10 bases. The CDR3 is 16 residues long. After removal of 0 bases from V and 6 bases from J, the junction contained 6 bases not matched to a gene. CDR1 and CDR2 (germline): SGHDT, YYEEEE. CDR3 in amino acids: CASSLADRGLGNIQYF. The DNA for the CDR3 is TGTGCCAGCAGCTTGGCGGACAGGGGGTTGGGAAACATTCAGTACTTC.